A single T cell receptor beta chain is shown here with its context. What it binds is unknown. Primed by a sample-barcoded 5' primer and a J-beta primer mix, a second PCR proceeded for about 7 to 12 cycles. Each cDNA molecule, via a template-switch adaptor with 12 random nucleotides, was tagged. TCRdb reprocessed the 5' RACE reads via MiXCR and lists one record per CDR3 protein. Among around 670,000 distinct CDR3 sequences listed, around 31% were seen once. The CDR3 runs to 16 residues. The ends were cut back, 2 bases at V and 5 bases at J, with 13 bases in the middle. Germline CDR1 is SEHNR and CDR2 is FQNEAQ (reference sequence). The sample is drawn from a study of blood T cells in healthy people across ages. Whole-study results and caveats: For the donors, CMV status was unknown and possibly confounded expanded clonotype changes.

This TCR derives from a woman older than 75 in good health. Sequenced material: blood. V usage is TRBV7-9 and J usage is TRBJ2-6; D is unclear. The CDR3 coding sequence is TGTGCCAGCAGCTTACCCGAGGTAGCTAGGGCCAACGTCCTGACTTTC. It yields the protein CASSLPEVARANVLTF.